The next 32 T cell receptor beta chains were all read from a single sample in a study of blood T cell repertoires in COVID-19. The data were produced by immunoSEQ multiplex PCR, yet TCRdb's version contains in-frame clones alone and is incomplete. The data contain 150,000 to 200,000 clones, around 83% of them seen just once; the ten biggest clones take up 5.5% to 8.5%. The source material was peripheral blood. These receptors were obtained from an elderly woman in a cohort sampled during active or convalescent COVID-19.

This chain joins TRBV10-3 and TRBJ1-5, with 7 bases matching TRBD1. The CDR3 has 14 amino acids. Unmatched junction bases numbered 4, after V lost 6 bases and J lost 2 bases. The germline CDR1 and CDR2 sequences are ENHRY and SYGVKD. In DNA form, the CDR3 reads TGTGCCATCAGCGAGGGGACAGGCAATCAGCCCCAGCATTTT. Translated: CAISEGTGNQPQHF.

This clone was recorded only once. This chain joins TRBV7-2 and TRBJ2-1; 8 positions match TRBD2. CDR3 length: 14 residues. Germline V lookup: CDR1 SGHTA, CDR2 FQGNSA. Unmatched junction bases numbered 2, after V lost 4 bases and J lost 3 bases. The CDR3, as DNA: TGTGCCAGCAGCTCGACTAGCGTCTACAATGAGCAGTTCTTC. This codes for CASSSTSVYNEQFF.

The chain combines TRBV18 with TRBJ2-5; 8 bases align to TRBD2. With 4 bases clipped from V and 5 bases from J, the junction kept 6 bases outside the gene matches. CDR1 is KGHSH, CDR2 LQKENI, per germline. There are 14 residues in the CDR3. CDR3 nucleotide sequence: TGTGCCAGCTCACGGAGCGGGAGACCGGAGACCCAGTACTTC. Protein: CASSRSGRPETQYF.

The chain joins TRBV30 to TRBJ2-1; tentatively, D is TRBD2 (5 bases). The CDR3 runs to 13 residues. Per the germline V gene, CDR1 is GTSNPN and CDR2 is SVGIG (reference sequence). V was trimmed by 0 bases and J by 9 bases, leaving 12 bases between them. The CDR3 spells CAWSVSRAGEQFF. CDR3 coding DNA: TGTGCCTGGAGTGTATCGAGGGCGGGTGAGCAGTTCTTC.

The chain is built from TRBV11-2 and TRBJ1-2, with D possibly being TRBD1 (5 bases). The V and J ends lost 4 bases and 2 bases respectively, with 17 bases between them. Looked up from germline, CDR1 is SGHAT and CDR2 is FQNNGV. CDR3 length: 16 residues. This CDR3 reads CASSSLRVSGNYGYTF. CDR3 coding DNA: TGTGCCAGCAGCTCACTCAGGGTATCTGGGAACTATGGCTACACCTTC.

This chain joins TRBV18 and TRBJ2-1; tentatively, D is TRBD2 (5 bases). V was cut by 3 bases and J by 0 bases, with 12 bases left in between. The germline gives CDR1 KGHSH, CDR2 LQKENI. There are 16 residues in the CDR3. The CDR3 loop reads CASSPGFRGSYNEQFF. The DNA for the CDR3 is TGTGCCAGCTCACCTGGGTTCCGGGGCTCCTACAATGAGCAGTTCTTC. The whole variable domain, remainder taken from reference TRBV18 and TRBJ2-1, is NAGVMQNPRHLVRRRGQEARLRCSPMKGHSHVYWYRQLPEEGLKFMVYLQKENIIDESGMPKERFSAEFPKEGPSILRIQQVVRGDSAAYFCASSPGFRGSYNEQFFGPGTRLTVL.

CDR3: CASSEVAGYEQYV. CDR3 nucleotides: TGTGCCAGCAGTGAAGTTGCAGGATACGAGCAGTACGTC. V and J are TRBV6-1 and TRBJ2-7; no clear D. Between the trimmed V and J ends, which lost 1 base and 4 bases, there was a span of 8 bases. The CDR3 loop spans 13 amino acids. Germline V CDR1 and CDR2: MNHNS, SASEGT.

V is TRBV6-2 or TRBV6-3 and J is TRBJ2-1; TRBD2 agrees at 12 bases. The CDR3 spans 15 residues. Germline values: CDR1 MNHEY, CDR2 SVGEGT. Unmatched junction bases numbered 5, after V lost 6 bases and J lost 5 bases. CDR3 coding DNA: TGTGCCAGCAGCCCGGGGACTAGCGGGCACAATGAGCAGTTCTTC. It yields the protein CASSPGTSGHNEQFF.

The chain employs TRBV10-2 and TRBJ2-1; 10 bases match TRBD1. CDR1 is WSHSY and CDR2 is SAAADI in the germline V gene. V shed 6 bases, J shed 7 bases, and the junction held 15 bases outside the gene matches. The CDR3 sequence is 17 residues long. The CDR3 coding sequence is TGCGCCAGCAGAAGACAGGGGGCGACCCCCATTATGAATGAGCAGTTCTTC. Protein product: CASRRQGATPIMNEQFF.

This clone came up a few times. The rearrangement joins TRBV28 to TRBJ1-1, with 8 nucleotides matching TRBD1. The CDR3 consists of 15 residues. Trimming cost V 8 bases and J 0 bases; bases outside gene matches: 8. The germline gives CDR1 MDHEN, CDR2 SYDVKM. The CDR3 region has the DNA TGTGCCAGCGGCCTGACACAGGGGGTGAACACTGAAGCTTTCTTT. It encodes CASGLTQGVNTEAFF. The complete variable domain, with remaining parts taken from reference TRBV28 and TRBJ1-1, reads DVKVTQSSRYLVKRTGEKVFLECVQDMDHENMFWYRQDPGLGLRLIYFSYDVKMKEKGDIPEGYSVSREKKERFSLILESASTNQTSMYLCASGLTQGVNTEAFFGQGTRLTVV.

CDR3 amino acids: CASSSFGSEQFF. DNA for the CDR3: TGTGCCAGCAGCTCATTCGGGAGCGAGCAGTTCTTC. The gene calls are TRBV13 and TRBJ2-1; D may be TRBD2 (6 bases). CDR3 length equals 12 residues. Germline V lookup: CDR1 PRHDT, CDR2 FYEKMQ (reference sequence). The V and J ends lost 4 bases and 10 bases respectively, with 11 bases between them.

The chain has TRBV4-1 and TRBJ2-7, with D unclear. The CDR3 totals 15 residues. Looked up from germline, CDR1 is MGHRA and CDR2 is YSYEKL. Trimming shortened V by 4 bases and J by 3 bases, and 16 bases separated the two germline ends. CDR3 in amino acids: CASSPIELGNYEQYF. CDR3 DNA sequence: TGCGCCAGCAGCCCGATAGAGCTGGGCAACTACGAGCAGTACTTC.

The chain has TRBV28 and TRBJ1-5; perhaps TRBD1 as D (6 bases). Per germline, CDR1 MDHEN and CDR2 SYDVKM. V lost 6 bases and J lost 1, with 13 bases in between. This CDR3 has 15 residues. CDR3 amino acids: CASRGATGSNQPQHF. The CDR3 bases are TGTGCCAGCAGGGGAGCTACAGGGAGCAATCAGCCCCAGCATTTT.

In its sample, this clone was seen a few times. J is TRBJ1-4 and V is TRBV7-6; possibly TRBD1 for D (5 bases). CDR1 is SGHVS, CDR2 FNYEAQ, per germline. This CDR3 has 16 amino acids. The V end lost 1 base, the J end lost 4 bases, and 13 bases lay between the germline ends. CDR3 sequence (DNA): TGTGCCAGCAGCTTAGTGGGGGGTGGCCATAATGAAAAACTGTTTTTT. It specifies CASSLVGGGHNEKLFF.

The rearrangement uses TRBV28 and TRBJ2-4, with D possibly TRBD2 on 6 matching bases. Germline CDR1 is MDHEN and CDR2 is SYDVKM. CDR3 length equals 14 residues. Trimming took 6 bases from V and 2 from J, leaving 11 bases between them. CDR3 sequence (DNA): TGTGCCAGCAGAGGAGGGGTCTCCAAAAACATTCAGTACTTC. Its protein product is CASRGGVSKNIQYF.

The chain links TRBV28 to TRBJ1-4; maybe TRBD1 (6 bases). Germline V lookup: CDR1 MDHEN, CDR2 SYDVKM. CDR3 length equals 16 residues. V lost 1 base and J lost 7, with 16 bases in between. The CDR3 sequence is CASSLFLWGRSEKLFF. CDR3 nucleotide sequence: TGTGCCAGCAGTTTATTTCTCTGGGGGCGGAGTGAAAAACTGTTTTTT.

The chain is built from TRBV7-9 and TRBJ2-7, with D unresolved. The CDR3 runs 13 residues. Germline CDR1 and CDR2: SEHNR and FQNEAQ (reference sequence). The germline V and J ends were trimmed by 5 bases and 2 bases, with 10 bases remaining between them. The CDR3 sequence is CASSGYRAYEQYV. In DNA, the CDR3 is TGTGCCAGCAGCGGATACAGAGCCTACGAGCAGTACGTC.

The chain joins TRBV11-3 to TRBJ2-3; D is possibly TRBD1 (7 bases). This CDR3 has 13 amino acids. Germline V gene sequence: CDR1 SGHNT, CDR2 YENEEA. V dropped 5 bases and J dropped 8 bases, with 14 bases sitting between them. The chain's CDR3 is CASSPLRGVTQYF. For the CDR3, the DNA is TGTGCCAGCAGCCCACTCAGGGGGGTTACGCAGTATTTT.

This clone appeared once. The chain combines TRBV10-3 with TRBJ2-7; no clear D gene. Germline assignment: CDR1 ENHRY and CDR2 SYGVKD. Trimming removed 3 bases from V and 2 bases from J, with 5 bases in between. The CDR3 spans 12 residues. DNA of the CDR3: TGTGCCATCAGTGACGGTCCCTACGAGCAGTACGTC. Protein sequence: CAISDGPYEQYV.

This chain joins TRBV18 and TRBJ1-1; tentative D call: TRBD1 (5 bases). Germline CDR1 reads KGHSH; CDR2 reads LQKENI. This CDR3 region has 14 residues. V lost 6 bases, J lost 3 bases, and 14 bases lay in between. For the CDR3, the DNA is TGTGCCAGCTCGGGGCGGGGGGACGACACTGAAGCTTTCTTT. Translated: CASSGRGDDTEAFF.

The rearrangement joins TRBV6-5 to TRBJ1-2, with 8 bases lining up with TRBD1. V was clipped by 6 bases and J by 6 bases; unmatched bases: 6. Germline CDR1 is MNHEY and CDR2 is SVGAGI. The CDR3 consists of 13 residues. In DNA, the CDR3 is TGTGCCAGCAGGTTGGGACAGGTTCATGGCTACACCTTC. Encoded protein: CASRLGQVHGYTF.

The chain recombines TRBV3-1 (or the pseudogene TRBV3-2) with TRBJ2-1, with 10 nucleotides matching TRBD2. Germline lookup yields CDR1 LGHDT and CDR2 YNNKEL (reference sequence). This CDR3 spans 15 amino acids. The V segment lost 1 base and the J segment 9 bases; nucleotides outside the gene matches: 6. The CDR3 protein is CASSQGPAGGVEQFF. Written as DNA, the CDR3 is TGTGCCAGCAGCCAAGGACCAGCGGGAGGGGTTGAGCAGTTCTTC.

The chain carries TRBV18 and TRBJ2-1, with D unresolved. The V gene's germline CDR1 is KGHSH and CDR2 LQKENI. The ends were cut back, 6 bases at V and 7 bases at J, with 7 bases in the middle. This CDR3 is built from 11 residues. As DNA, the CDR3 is TGTGCCAGCTCTACCGCGAATGAGCAGTTCTTC. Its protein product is CASSTANEQFF.

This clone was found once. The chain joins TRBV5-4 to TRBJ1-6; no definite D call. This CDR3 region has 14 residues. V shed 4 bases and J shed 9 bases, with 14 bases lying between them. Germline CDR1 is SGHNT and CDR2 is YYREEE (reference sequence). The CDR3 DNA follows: TGTGCCAGCAGCCAAAGGACTAAGAGTTCACCCCTCCACTTT. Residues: CASSQRTKSSPLHF.

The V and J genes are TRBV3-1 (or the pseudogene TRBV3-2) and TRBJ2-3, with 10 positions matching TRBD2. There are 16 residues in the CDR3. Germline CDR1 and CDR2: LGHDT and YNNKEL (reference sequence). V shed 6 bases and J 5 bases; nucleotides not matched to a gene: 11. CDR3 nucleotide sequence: TGTGCCAGCAGTCAGGTAGCGGGGGGCCTACGAGATACGCAGTATTTT. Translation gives CASSQVAGGLRDTQYF.

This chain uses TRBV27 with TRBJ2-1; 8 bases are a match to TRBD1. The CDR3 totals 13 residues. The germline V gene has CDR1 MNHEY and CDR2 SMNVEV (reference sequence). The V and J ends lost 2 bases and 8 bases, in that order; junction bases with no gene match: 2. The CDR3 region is CASSLGQGYEQFF. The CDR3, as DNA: TGTGCCAGCAGTTTAGGACAGGGCTATGAGCAGTTCTTC.

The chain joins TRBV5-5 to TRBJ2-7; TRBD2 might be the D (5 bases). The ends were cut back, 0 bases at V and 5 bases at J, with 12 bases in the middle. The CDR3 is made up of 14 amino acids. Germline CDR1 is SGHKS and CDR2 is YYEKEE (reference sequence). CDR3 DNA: TGTGCCAGCAGCTTGGTTCGGGGTTTGGACGAGCAGTACTTC. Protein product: CASSLVRGLDEQYF.

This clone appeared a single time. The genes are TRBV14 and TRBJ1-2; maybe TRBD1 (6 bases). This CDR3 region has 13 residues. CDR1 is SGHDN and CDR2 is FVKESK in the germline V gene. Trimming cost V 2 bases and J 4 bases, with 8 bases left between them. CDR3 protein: CASSQTGTYGYTF. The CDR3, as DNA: TGTGCCAGCAGCCAAACAGGGACCTATGGCTACACCTTC. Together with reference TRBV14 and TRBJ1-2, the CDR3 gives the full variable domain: EAGVTQFPSHSVIEKGQTVTLRCDPISGHDNLYWYRRVMGKEIKFLLHFVKESKQDESGMPNNRFLAERTGGTYSTLKVQPAELEDSGVYFCASSQTGTYGYTFGSGTRLTVV.

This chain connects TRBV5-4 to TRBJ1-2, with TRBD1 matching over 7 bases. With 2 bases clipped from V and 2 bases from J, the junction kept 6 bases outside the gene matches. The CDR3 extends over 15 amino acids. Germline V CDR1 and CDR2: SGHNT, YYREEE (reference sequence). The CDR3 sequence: CASSFDGQANYGYTF. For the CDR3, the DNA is TGTGCCAGCAGCTTTGATGGACAGGCCAACTATGGCTACACCTTC.

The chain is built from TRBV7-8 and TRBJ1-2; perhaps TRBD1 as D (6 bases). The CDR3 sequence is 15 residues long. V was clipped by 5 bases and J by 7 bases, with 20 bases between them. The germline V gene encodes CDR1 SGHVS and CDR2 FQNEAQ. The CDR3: CASSPKGARGGGYTF. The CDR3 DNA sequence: TGTGCCAGCAGCCCAAAAGGGGCCAGGGGCGGTGGCTACACCTTC.

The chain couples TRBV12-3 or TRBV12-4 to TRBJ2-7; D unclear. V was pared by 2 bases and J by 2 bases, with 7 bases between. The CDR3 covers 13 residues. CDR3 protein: CASSLRLAYEQYV. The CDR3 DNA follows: TGTGCCAGCAGTTTACGTCTAGCCTACGAGCAGTACGTC.

The CDR3 loop reads CASSNNVPGGPSSYEQYV. Here the CDR3 DNA reads TGTGCCAGTAGTAACAATGTCCCGGGGGGTCCGAGCTCCTACGAGCAGTACGTC. The chain is built from TRBV19 and TRBJ2-7, with 7 bases aligning to TRBD2. The ends lost 4 bases at V and 0 bases at J; junction bases unmatched: 15. This CDR3 has 18 residues. Per germline, CDR1 LNHDA and CDR2 SQIVND (reference sequence).